The 8 T cell receptor beta chains below all came from one sample that was sequenced in a study of CD8 T cells in ankylosing spondylitis. The study's findings and limits: Blood of patients with ankylosing spondylitis appeared to be characterized by a TCR beta motif of 8 or 9 highly homologous variants.

One entry per CDR3 protein, called by TCRdb with MiXCR from the 5' RACE reads. In the table there are over 600,000 distinct CDR3 sequences, 15% to 20% of which are singletons. These receptors are not linked to any known antigen. Sequencing was carried out using blood, either unsorted or a sorted T cell fraction (not recorded which). These receptors came from a male donor with ankylosing spondylitis.

This clonotype was recorded a few times. The chain uses TRBV6-1 and TRBJ1-2; 8 bases fit TRBD1. CDR1 is MNHNS, CDR2 SASEGT, per germline. Losses at the gene ends were 5 bases for V and 7 bases for J; bases not matched to a gene: 15. This CDR3 is 16 amino acids long. Here the CDR3 reads CASSRVTGQVVAGYTF. CDR3 sequence (DNA): TGTGCCAGCAGTAGAGTGACGGGACAGGTTGTTGCTGGCTACACCTTC.

The genes are TRBV2 and TRBJ2-1; 8 bases map to TRBD2. In germline, CDR1 is SNHLY, CDR2 FYNNEI. The CDR3 length is 15 residues. Germline trimming cut 4 bases from V and 9 bases from J; bases unmatched to any gene: 11. DNA for the CDR3: TGTGCCAGCAGTGGGCAAGGACTAGCTAAGGGTGAGCAGTTCTTC. This codes for CASSGQGLAKGEQFF.

The rearrangement uses TRBV7-2 and TRBJ2-3; possible D gene TRBD2, 6 bases. This CDR3 has 21 residues. Germline CDR1 SGHTA, CDR2 FQGNSA. V lost 0 bases, J lost 1 base, and 26 bases lay in between. The CDR3 DNA sequence: TGTGCCAGCAGCTTAGCCTCCGGGGGAGATGTTGTTTATGGTGGCACAGATACGCAGTATTTT. Protein product: CASSLASGGDVVYGGTDTQYF. The entire variable domain, with the rest obtained from reference TRBV7-2 and TRBJ2-3, is as follows: GAGVSQSPSNKVTEKGKDVELRCDPISGHTALYWYRQSLGQGLEFLIYFQGNSAPDKSGLPSDRFSAERTGGSVSTLTIQRTQQEDSAVYLCASSLASGGDVVYGGTDTQYFGPGTRLTVL.

This chain links TRBV5-1 with TRBJ2-1, with 7 bases matching TRBD1. The V gene's germline CDR1 is SGHRS and CDR2 YFSETQ. The CDR3 totals 17 residues. V was clipped by 2 bases and J by 6 bases; unmatched bases: 14. For the CDR3, the DNA is TGCGCCAGCAGCTTCCTTTTCAAAGGGGGCGAAGTCAATGAGCAGTTCTTC. It codes for CASSFLFKGGEVNEQFF.

This clonotype was observed a handful of times. The chain links TRBV7-3 to TRBJ2-7; D is tentatively TRBD1 or TRBD2 (5 bases each). V was pared by 2 bases and J by 4 bases, with 12 bases between. Germline-derived CDR1 and CDR2 are SGHTA and FQGTGA. This CDR3 is built from 14 residues. CDR3 loop: CASSLEGPGYEQYF. CDR3 DNA sequence: TGTGCCAGCAGCTTAGAGGGGCCGGGATACGAGCAGTACTTC.

This clonotype was recorded a few times. V is TRBV5-6 and J is TRBJ2-2; D uncertain. Germline V gene lookup returns CDR1 SGHDT and CDR2 YYEEEE. The CDR3 has 15 residues. V was trimmed by 5 bases and J by 4 bases, leaving 15 bases between them. The DNA for the CDR3 is TGTGCCAGCAGTATCAGCATCGGGCCCACCGGGGAGCTGTTTTTT. Its protein is CASSISIGPTGELFF.

The chain is built from TRBV7-8 and TRBJ1-2, with D perhaps matching TRBD1 (5 bases). The CDR3 loop spans 15 amino acids. V was cut by 4 bases and J by 2 bases, with 14 bases left in between. Germline loops: CDR1 SGHVS, CDR2 FQNEAQ. CDR3 amino acids: CASSSKGGGNYGYTF. The CDR3 DNA is TGTGCCAGCAGCTCAAAGGGCGGGGGGAACTATGGCTACACCTTC.

This clonotype was seen a few times. This rearrangement joins TRBV25-1 to TRBJ1-1, with D maybe TRBD1 (6 bases). The CDR3 has 14 amino acids. Germline V gene lookup returns CDR1 MGHDK and CDR2 SYGVNS. V was cut by 5 bases and J by 7 bases, with 17 bases left in between. CDR3 region: CASSLAGGGGEAFF. CDR3 nucleotides: TGTGCCAGCAGTTTAGCCGGGGGGGGCGGTGAAGCTTTCTTT.